The rows below give T cell receptor beta chains drawn from one sample of a study of T cell responses to AZD1222 COVID-19 vaccine. Profiled with immunoSEQ multiplex PCR; TCRdb holds only in-frame clones, not every one. The sample yields about 100,000 clones, about 86% seen once. The specimen comprised peripheral blood, sampled on day 0 of AZD1222 vaccination. The receptors originated from an adult in good health. CDR3s include the opening cysteine and the closing phenylalanine or tryptophan. The D gene is left open where the match is weak. The size of a clone is reported for some rows only, either as once, few or many, or as a class for expanded clones.

. | TRBD2 | TRBJ2-2 | TRBV9 | TGTGCCAGCAGCGATGGACTAGCGGGAACGAACACCGGGGAGCTGTTTTTT | CASSDGLAGTNTGELFF
. | . | TRBJ2-2 | TRBV5-6 | TGTGCCAGCACCTCCGGGGGCCTGAACACCGGGGAGCTGTTTTTT | CASTSGGLNTGELFF
. | TRBD2 | TRBJ2-3 | TRBV6-4 | TGTGCCAGCAGTGTGGGACTAGCGGGGGGAAGCGATACGCAGTATTTT | CASSVGLAGGSDTQYF
once | . | TRBJ2-2 | TRBV30 | TGTGCCTGGAGTGTCAAGTACAGCGCGAACACCGGGGAGCTGTTTTTT | CAWSVKYSANTGELFF
. | . | TRBJ2-4 | TRBV2 | TGTGCCAGCAGGACATACAAAAACATTCAGTACTTC | CASRTYKNIQYF
. | TRBD2 | TRBJ2-7 | TRBV6-5 | TGTGCCAGCAGTTACTCTGCGGGGGACGAGCAGTACTTC | CASSYSAGDEQYF
. | . | TRBJ2-5 | TRBV6-2/TRBV6-3 | TGTGCCAGCAGTTACACGGCGGGCCGACAAGAGACCCAGTACTTC | CASSYTAGRQETQYF
few | . | TRBJ1-1 | TRBV15 | TGTGCCACCAGCAGTTTTCAAACAACTGAAGCTTTCTTT | CATSSFQTTEAFF
few | TRBD1 | TRBJ2-2 | TRBV23-1 | TGCGCCAGCAGTCAACCTCCCCGGGACAGGGGGAGGAACGGGGAGCTGTTTTTT | CASSQPPRDRGRNGELFF
. | . | TRBJ1-5 | TRBV5-8 | TGTGCCAGCAGCCGGGGGACCCTAGGGGGGGTTCAGCCCCAGCATTTT | CASSRGTLGGVQPQHF
. | TRBD1 | TRBJ2-4 | TRBV6-5 | TGTGCCAGCAAACCGACAGGGTCCAAAAACATTCAGTACTTC | CASKPTGSKNIQYF
. | . | TRBJ1-5 | TRBV18 | TGTGCCAGCTCACCACCTACAGGGCCCTTACATAGCAATCAGCCCCAGCATTTT | CASSPPTGPLHSNQPQHF
. | . | TRBJ2-2 | TRBV2 | TGTGCCAGCAGTGAATACTTAAACACCGGGGAGCTGTTTTTT | CASSEYLNTGELFF
. | TRBD1 | TRBJ2-7 | TRBV19 | TGTGCCAGTAGTACACAGGGGTCCGGGCTTCAGCAGTACTTC | CASSTQGSGLQQYF
. | TRBD1 | TRBJ1-5 | TRBV27 | TGTGCCAGCAGTTTCTCAGGGGGGCAGCCCCAGCATTTT | CASSFSGGQPQHF
once | . | TRBJ1-5 | TRBV6-1 | TGTGCCAGCAGTGAATACCGGACACCTGCCCGCGGGAGCAATCAGCCCCAGCATTTT | CASSEYRTPARGSNQPQHF
. | . | TRBJ2-1 | TRBV7-2 | TGTGCCAGCAGCTTAGTTCCTTATGAGCAGTTCTTC | CASSLVPYEQFF
. | . | TRBJ1-1 | TRBV6-5 | TGTGCCAGCAGTTACGGCCGGGGGGTAGCTGAAGTAGCTTTCTTT | CASSYGRGVAEVAFF
. | . | TRBJ1-1 | TRBV5-1 | TGCGCCAGCAGCTTGCTTGGGGGCACTGAAGCTTTCTTT | CASSLLGGTEAFF
. | TRBD1 | TRBJ2-6 | TRBV3-1/TRBV3-2 | TGTGCCAGCAGCCAGCGGACAGGGGGCCCGAACTCTGGGGCCAACGTCCTGACTTTC | CASSQRTGGPNSGANVLTF
once | . | TRBJ1-1 | TRBV29-1 | TGCAGCGTTGCCCCCTGGGACAACACTGAAGCTTTCTTT | CSVAPWDNTEAFF
. | . | TRBJ1-1 | TRBV5-1 | TGCGCCAGCAGCTTGGGGGTGAGTCTGGACACTGAAGCTTTCTTT | CASSLGVSLDTEAFF
once | . | TRBJ2-5 | TRBV7-6 | TGTGCCAGCAGCTTAGAAGGCTGGACAGACCTGACCCAGTACTTC | CASSLEGWTDLTQYF
. | TRBD1 | TRBJ1-1 | TRBV6-5 | TGTGCCAGCAACAAGGACAGGACAAACACTGAAGCTTTCTTT | CASNKDRTNTEAFF
. | TRBD1 | TRBJ2-7 | TRBV7-9 | TGTGCCAGCAGCTTCGACAGGGCTACCTACGAGCAGTACTTC | CASSFDRATYEQYF
. | TRBD1 | TRBJ2-7 | TRBV18 | TGTGCCAGCTCACCACCGGGACAGGTTGCCTACGAGCAGTACTTC | CASSPPGQVAYEQYF
. | TRBD1 | TRBJ2-7 | TRBV7-8 | TGTGCCAGCAGCTTATGGGACAGACCATACGAGCAGTACTTC | CASSLWDRPYEQYF
. | . | TRBJ1-1 | TRBV5-1 | TGCGCCAGCAGCTTAGAGGATTTGAACACTGAAGCTTTCTTT | CASSLEDLNTEAFF
. | TRBD1 | TRBJ1-1 | TRBV19 | TGTGCCAGTAGTATACAGGGGGCTGACACTGAAGCTTTCTTT | CASSIQGADTEAFF
. | TRBD2 | TRBJ2-7 | TRBV10-2 | TGCGCCAGCAGGGATAGCGGGGCTCCGGGCAACGAGCAGTACTTC | CASRDSGAPGNEQYF
. | TRBD1 | TRBJ2-1 | TRBV18 | TGTGCCAGCTCACCGTGGCAGGGGGCCCACAATGAGCAGTTCTTC | CASSPWQGAHNEQFF
. | . | TRBJ2-3 | TRBV29-1 | TGCAGCGTTGAAGTGGCAGGGGCTGATACGCAGTATTTT | CSVEVAGADTQYF
. | TRBD2 | TRBJ2-2 | TRBV5-1 | TGCGCCAGCACCCCGTCACTAGCGGGGTCGACCGGGGAGCTGTTTTTT | CASTPSLAGSTGELFF
. | . | TRBJ1-1 | TRBV7-8 | TGTGCCAGCAGCTCTCGTAGTCTGCAGGGACTTGTATTGGTGGGAGCTTTCTTT | CASSSRSLQGLVLVGAFF
. | TRBD1 | TRBJ1-4 | TRBV7-9 | TGTGCCAGCAGCTCTGGGGGACGGGGACAGCATAAAAATGAAAAACTGTTTTTT | CASSSGGRGQHKNEKLFF
. | . | TRBJ1-1 | TRBV7-2 | TGTGCCAGCAGCCCCTGGGGAGGGGACACTGAAGCTTTCTTT | CASSPWGGDTEAFF
. | . | TRBJ1-2 | TRBV11-2 | TGTGCCAGCAGCTTATCAGGATCTTATGGCTACACCTTC | CASSLSGSYGYTF
. | TRBD1 | TRBJ2-7 | TRBV6-5 | TGTGCCAGCAGACCATGGACAGGGGGCATCTACGAGCAGTACTTC | CASRPWTGGIYEQYF
. | . | TRBJ2-1 | TRBV18 | TGTGCCAGCTCCCCGCCATGGTTTGGGGTAGACACCTACAATGAGCAGTTCTTC | CASSPPWFGVDTYNEQFF
few | . | TRBJ2-7 | TRBV5-5 | TGTGCCAGCAGCCTCTCGACGGGCTCCCTCTACGAGCAGTACTTC | CASSLSTGSLYEQYF
. | TRBD2 | TRBJ2-7 | TRBV30 | TGTGCCTGGAGTCGGGGACTAGCGGGAGGGGTCGACGAGCAGTACTTC | CAWSRGLAGGVDEQYF
. | TRBD1 | TRBJ2-7 | TRBV4-2 | TGTGCCAGCAGCCTATGGACAGGGGAACCCTACTACGAGCAGTACTTC | CASSLWTGEPYYEQYF
. | TRBD1 | TRBJ2-7 | TRBV29-1 | TGCAGCGTTGTGGTGACCCGGGACAGGTACGAGCAGTACTTC | CSVVVTRDRYEQYF
once | . | TRBJ1-5 | TRBV15 | TGTGCCACCAGCAACGGTTTTCAGCCCCAGCATTTT | CATSNGFQPQHF
. | . | TRBJ2-3 | TRBV18 | TGTGCCAGCTCACCCCCAGTTGGGACAGATACGCAGTATTTT | CASSPPVGTDTQYF
. | . | TRBJ1-3 | TRBV19 | TGTGCCAGTAGGTCGGCAGCCAGTAGGACCATATATTTT | CASRSAASRTIYF
once | TRBD1 | TRBJ2-1 | TRBV11-1 | TGTGCCAGCAGCTTAGGGGGACAGTGGGTCAATGAGCAGTTCTTC | CASSLGGQWVNEQFF
. | . | TRBJ2-5 | TRBV11-1 | TGTGCCAGCAGCTCGGTCCTGATCCAAGAGACCCAGTACTTC | CASSSVLIQETQYF
. | . | TRBJ1-3 | TRBV6-1 | TGTGCCAGCAGTGAAGCGTCGATCGGACTGTTTGCCTCTGGAAACACCATATATTTT | CASSEASIGLFASGNTIYF
. | . | TRBJ1-6 | TRBV10-2 | TGCGCCAGCAGTGATCTAGGGGATTTACCCCTCCACTTT | CASSDLGDLPLHF
. | . | TRBJ1-1 | TRBV30 | TGTGCCTGGAGTGAATACCCCCGGAACACTGAAGCTTTCTTT | CAWSEYPRNTEAFF
. | . | TRBJ2-1 | TRBV5-1 | TGCGCCAGCAGCTTGGTGTCGATAAGCGATGAGCAGTTCTTC | CASSLVSISDEQFF
. | TRBD1 | TRBJ2-7 | TRBV11-1 | TGTGCCAGCTCACTTGGGGACAGGGACTACGAGCAGTACTTC | CASSLGDRDYEQYF